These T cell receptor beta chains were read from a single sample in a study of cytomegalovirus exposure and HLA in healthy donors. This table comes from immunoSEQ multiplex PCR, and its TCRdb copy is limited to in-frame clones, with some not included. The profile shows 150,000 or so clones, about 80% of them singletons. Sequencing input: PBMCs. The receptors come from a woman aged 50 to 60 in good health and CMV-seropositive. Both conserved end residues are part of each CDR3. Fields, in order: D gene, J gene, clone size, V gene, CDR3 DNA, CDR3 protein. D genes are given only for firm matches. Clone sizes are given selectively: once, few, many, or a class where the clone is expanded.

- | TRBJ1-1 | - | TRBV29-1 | TGCAGCGTCCAGGGGTCTTCAGCCACTGAAGCTTTCTTT | CSVQGSSATEAFF
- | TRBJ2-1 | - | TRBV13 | TGTGCCAGCAGCTTAGTAGGGGATGAGCAGTTCTTC | CASSLVGDEQFF
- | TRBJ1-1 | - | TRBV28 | TGTGCCAGCACGGGGGGGTTACGGAACACTGAAGCTTTCTTT | CASTGGLRNTEAFF
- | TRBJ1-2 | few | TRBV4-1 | TGCGCCAGCAGCCAAGAGTCGGGGTACTATGGCTACACCTTC | CASSQESGYYGYTF
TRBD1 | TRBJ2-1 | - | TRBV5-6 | TGTGCCAGCAGCCCGGGACAGGCGTTTGATGAGCAGTTCTTC | CASSPGQAFDEQFF
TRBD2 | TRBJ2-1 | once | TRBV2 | TGTGCCAGCACCCAACTAGCGGGGGGAAACAATGAGCAGTTCTTC | CASTQLAGGNNEQFF
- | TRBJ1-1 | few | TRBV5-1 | TGCGCCAGCAGGAAGACAGGCGATGAAGCTTTCTTT | CASRKTGDEAFF
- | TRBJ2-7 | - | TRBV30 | TGTGCCTGGAGTGTAGGCGGTGCGGGGGCTATTTGGAACGAGCAGTACTTC | CAWSVGGAGAIWNEQYF
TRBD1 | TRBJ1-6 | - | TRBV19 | TGTGCCACGAGACAGGGCGAAAATTCACCCCTCCACTTT | CATRQGENSPLHF
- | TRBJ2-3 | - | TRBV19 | TGTGCCAGTTGTCAGGGAACAGATACGCAGTATTTT | CASCQGTDTQYF
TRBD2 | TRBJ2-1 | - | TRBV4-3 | TGCGCCAGCAGCGAAAGGGGGCTAGCGGGGGGAAATGAGCAGTTCTTC | CASSERGLAGGNEQFF
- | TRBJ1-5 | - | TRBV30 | TGTGCCTGGTCGCAGACCGCGGTTGAGCCCCAGCATTTT | CAWSQTAVEPQHF
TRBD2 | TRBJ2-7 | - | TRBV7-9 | TGTGCCAGCAGCACTGGACTAGCGGGAGGCGAGCAGTACTTC | CASSTGLAGGEQYF
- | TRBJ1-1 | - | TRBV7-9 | TGTTCCAGCAGCCCCGCGACAAATGAAGCTTTCTTT | CSSSPATNEAFF
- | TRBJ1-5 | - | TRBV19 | TGCGCCGGGAGCAGGACGAAAGATCAGCCCCAGCATTTT | CAGSRTKDQPQHF
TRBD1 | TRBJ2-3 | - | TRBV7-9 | TGTGCCAGCAGCTTAAGGGGGCGCGGCACAGATACGCAGTATTTT | CASSLRGRGTDTQYF
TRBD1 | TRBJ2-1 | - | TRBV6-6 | TGTGCCAGCAGAGATCGACCCGGGACAGGGAAAGATCAGTTCTTC | CASRDRPGTGKDQFF
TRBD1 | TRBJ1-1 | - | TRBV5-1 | TGCGCCAGCAGCGAGACAGGGGAGGTAACTGAAGCTTTCTTT | CASSETGEVTEAFF
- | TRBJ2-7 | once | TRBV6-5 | TGTGCCAGCGAAACTCAGCCGGGCTACGAGCAGTACTTC | CASETQPGYEQYF
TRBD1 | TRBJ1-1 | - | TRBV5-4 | TGTGCCAGCAGCCCAGGGACAGGGGGGAACACTGAAGCTTTCTTT | CASSPGTGGNTEAFF
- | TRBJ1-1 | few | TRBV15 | TGTGCCACCAGCAGAAACAGGGAGATGGGCACTGAAGCTTTCTTT | CATSRNREMGTEAFF
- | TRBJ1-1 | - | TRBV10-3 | TGTGCCATCAGTGAGGGACTGGGGAACACTGAAGCTTTCTTT | CAISEGLGNTEAFF
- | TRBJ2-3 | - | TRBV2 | TGTGCCAGCAGTGAGCGACAGACAGATACGCAGTATTTT | CASSERQTDTQYF
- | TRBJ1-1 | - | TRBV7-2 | TGTGCCAGCACCAGAACAGGGAACACTGAAGCTTTCTTT | CASTRTGNTEAFF
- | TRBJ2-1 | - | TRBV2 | TGTGCCAGCAGCCCCAGGACGGGAAACAATGAGCAGTTCTTC | CASSPRTGNNEQFF
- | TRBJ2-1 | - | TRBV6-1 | TGTGCCAGCAGTGAGGTCCGGGGACTGATCAATGAGCAGTTCTTC | CASSEVRGLINEQFF
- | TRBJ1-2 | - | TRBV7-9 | TGTTCCAGCAGCTCGAACGGTGGCTACACCTTC | CSSSSNGGYTF
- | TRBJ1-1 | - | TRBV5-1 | TGCGCCAGCAGCTTGACCAGACAGAACACTGAAGCTTTCTTT | CASSLTRQNTEAFF
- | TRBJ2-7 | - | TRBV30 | TGTGCCTGGAGTAATCAGGGGACGTACGAGCAGTACTTC | CAWSNQGTYEQYF
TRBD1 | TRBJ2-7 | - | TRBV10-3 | TGTGCCATCAGTGACGGACAGGGATTATCCTACGAGCAGTACTTC | CAISDGQGLSYEQYF
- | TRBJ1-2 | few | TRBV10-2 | TGCGCCAGCAGTGAAACAGGATCAATCCATGGCTACACCTTC | CASSETGSIHGYTF
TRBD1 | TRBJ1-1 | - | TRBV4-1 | TGCGCCAGCAGCGGGGAACAAGGGGGCGCGAACACTGAAGCTTTCTTT | CASSGEQGGANTEAFF
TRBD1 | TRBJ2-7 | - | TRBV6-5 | TGTGCCAGCAGCCGACAGGGGGTCGCCTACGAGCAGTACTTC | CASSRQGVAYEQYF
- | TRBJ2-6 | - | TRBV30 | TGTGCCTGGACGGCAGGGTCTGGGGCCAACGTCCTGACTTTC | CAWTAGSGANVLTF